The T cell receptor beta chain under discussion was sequenced for a study of CD8 T cells in Susac syndrome. Trimming took 2 bases from V and 5 from J, leaving 18 bases between them. Germline CDR1 is LGHNA and CDR2 is YSLEER. The CDR3 extends over 16 amino acids. Random hexamers were used to reverse transcribe an amount of about 0.5 to 1 ug RNA. Across 54 Vbeta and 13 Jbeta, TCR beta CDR3 was amplified with immunoSEQ multiplex PCR. TCRdb reanalysed the immunoSEQ multiplex PCR reads using MiXCR and keeps one entry per CDR3 protein. Altogether 150,000 to 200,000 distinct CDR3 sequences are present, over 85% being singletons, with the ten largest covering around 0.14%. TCR beta sequencing covered blood CD8+ and CD4+ T cells. The controls, all healthy donors, were matched for age and sex. TEMRA cells were enriched by FACS, while CD8+ and CD4+ T cells were obtained through a negative isolation that was performed magnetically.

The chain employs TRBV4-3 and TRBJ2-5; D gene unclear. Sequencing was performed on CD4+ T cells from PBMCs. This receptor was identified in a human donor in good health. The CDR3 DNA reads TGCGCCAGCAGCCAAAACTCCTGGCAGACAAGGGAGACCCAGTACTTC. Its translation is CASSQNSWQTRETQYF.